A single sample is the source of the 5 T cell receptor beta chains below, sequenced in a study of blood T cell repertoires in COVID-19. The protocol was immunoSEQ multiplex PCR, while the TCRdb copy is restricted to in-frame clones and leaves out a portion. The table shows about 110,000 clones, with approximately 67% occurring only once. Sequencing input: peripheral blood. These receptors all come from a woman aged 55-69 years with acute or convalescent COVID-19.

The chain combines TRBV7-8 with TRBJ2-7; a weak D match, TRBD1 (6 bases). The germline gives CDR1 SGHVS, CDR2 FQNEAQ. The CDR3 is made up of 13 amino acids. The V and J ends lost 5 bases and 4 bases respectively, with 12 bases between them. The DNA for the CDR3 is TGTGCCAGCAGCCCCGGACAGTTTTACGAGCAGTACTTC. Its translation is CASSPGQFYEQYF.

The chain recombines TRBV6-5 with TRBJ1-2; 7 nucleotides agree with TRBD1. The CDR3 runs to 13 residues. The V gene end was trimmed by 6 bases and the J gene end by 4 bases; junction bases not matched to a gene: 5. Germline CDR1 reads MNHEY; CDR2 reads SVGAGI. The CDR3 sequence: CASSPGTVYGYTF. The CDR3 region has the DNA TGTGCCAGCAGCCCCGGGACAGTCTATGGCTACACCTTC.

This sequence joins TRBV3-1 (or the pseudogene TRBV3-2) and TRBJ1-3; no reliable D call. Germline-derived CDR1 and CDR2 are LGHDT and YNNKEL (reference sequence). Trimming took off 0 bases at V and 0 bases at J, with 6 bases between the two ends. The CDR3 totals 15 residues. The CDR3 nucleotides are TGTGCCAGCAGCCAAGAGCTGAGCTCTGGAAACACCATATATTTT. Encoded protein: CASSQELSSGNTIYF.

This sequence joins TRBV18 and TRBJ1-1, with D unclear. Trimming removed 2 bases at V and 4 bases at J, with 11 bases between. Germline lookup yields CDR1 KGHSH and CDR2 LQKENI. This CDR3 has 14 residues. The CDR3 sequence: CASSPAAIRTEAFF. The CDR3 DNA reads as TGTGCCAGCTCACCAGCGGCGATCCGCACTGAAGCTTTCTTT. The full variable domain, completed using reference TRBV18 and TRBJ1-1, is NAGVMQNPRHLVRRRGQEARLRCSPMKGHSHVYWYRQLPEEGLKFMVYLQKENIIDESGMPKERFSAEFPKEGPSILRIQQVVRGDSAAYFCASSPAAIRTEAFFGQGTRLTVV.

The chain carries TRBV6-6 and TRBJ1-1; D not certain. The CDR3 totals 13 residues. The germline CDR1 and CDR2 sequences are MNHNY and SVGAGI (reference sequence). V gave up 4 bases and J gave up 4 bases, with 10 bases separating them. The CDR3, as DNA: TGTGCCAGCAGTTCCGCGGGGTTCACTGAAGCTTTCTTT. Its translation: CASSSAGFTEAFF.